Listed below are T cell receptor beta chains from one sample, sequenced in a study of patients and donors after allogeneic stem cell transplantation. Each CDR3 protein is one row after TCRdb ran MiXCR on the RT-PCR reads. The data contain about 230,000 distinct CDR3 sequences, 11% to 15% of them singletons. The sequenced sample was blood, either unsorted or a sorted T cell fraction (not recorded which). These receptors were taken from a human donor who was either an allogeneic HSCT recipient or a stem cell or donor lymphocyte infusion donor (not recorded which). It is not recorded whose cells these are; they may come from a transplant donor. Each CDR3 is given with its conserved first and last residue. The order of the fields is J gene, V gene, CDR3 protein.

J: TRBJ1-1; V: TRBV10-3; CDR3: CAINQGAIGTEAFF
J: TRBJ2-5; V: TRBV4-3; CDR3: CASSQDVGQLQETQYF
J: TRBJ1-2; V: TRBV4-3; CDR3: CASSQSLANYGYTF
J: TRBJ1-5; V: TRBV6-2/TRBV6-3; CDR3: CASSYALGSNQPQHF
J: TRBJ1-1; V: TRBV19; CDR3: CASSVQGRNTEAFF
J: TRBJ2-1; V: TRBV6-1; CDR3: CASSPRSGGYNEQFF
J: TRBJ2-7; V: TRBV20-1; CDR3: CSAHTGRAYEQYF
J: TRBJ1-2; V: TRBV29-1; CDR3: CSVGAGGLGGYTF
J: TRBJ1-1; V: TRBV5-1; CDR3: CASSSEAGNTEAFF
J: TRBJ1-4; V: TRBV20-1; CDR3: CSASSPGYEKLFF
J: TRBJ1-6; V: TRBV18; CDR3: CASSLGQGIISPLHF
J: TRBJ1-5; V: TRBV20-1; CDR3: CSARDWMGGNQPQHF
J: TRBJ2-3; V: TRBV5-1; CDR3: CASSIIAGPTDTQYF
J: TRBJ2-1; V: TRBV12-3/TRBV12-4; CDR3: CASSFSFSGGAYNEQFF
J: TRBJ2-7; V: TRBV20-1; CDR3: CSVKGLSYEQYF
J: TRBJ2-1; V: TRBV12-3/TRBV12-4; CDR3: CASSPGTSGTAYNEQFF
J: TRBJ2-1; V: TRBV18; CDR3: CASSPQGMVSNEQFF
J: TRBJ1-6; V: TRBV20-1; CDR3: CSARVGDSPLHF
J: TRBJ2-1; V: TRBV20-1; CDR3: CSARRDNEQFF
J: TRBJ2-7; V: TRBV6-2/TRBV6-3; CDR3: CASGFGHYEQYF
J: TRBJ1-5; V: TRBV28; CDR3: CASRQGAQPQHF
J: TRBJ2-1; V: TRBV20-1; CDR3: CSAYGGTTYNEQFF
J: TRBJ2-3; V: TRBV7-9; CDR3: CASSLVEVSTDTQYF
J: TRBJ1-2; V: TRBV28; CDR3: CASTLDTTEGYTF
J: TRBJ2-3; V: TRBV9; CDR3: CASSVGWTSTDTQYF
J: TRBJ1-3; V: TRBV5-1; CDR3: CASSKDGKSGNTIYF
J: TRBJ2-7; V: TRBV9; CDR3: CASSEGQIAYEQYF
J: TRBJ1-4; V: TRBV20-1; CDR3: CSARRRAHEKLFF
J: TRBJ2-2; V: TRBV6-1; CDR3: CASRQSGNTGELFF
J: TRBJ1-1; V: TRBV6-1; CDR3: CASSETELNTEAFF
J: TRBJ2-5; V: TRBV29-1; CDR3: CSVRTGQETQYF
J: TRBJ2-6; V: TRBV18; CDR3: CASSLERVKNVLTF
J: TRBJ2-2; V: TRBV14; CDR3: CASSQGVRIGELFF
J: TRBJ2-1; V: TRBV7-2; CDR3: CASSPVRTGNNEQFF
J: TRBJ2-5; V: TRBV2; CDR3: CASSPRTSERGETQYF
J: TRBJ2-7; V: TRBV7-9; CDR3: CASSSSGWASYEQYF
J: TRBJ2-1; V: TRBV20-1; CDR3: CSARGRTSFNEQFF
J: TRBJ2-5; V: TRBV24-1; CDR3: CATSDPLTGKTETQYF
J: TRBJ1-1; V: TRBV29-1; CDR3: CSVEQWTSGTEAFF
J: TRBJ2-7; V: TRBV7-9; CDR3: CASSLDYREQYF
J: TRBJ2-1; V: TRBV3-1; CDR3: CASSLDAPYNEQFF
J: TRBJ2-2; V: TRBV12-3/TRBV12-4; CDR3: CASSLLSPLTGELFF
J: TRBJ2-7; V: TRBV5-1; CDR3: CASSFLQGSSYEQYF
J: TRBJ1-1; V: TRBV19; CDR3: CASSIRRAGQRGLTEAFF
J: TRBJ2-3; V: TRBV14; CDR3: CASSPHRVIATDTQYF
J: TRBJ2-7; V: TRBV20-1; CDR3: CSARRFAGASYEQYF
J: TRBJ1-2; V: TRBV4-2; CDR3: CASSQDRQGTNYGYTF
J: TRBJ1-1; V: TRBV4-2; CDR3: CASSQVGGDLTEAFF
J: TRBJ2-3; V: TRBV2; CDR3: CASSPSFPSTDTQYF
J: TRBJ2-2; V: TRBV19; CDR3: CASGVLSGRTTGELFF
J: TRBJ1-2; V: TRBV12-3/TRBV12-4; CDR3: CASSRQVYGYTF
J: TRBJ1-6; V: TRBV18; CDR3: CASSPGGSPLHF
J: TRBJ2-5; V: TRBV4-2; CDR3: CASSPINSDLQETQYF
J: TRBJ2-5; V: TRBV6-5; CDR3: CASRTGVETQYF
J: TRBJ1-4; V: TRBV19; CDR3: CASSTLPDHSSEKLFF